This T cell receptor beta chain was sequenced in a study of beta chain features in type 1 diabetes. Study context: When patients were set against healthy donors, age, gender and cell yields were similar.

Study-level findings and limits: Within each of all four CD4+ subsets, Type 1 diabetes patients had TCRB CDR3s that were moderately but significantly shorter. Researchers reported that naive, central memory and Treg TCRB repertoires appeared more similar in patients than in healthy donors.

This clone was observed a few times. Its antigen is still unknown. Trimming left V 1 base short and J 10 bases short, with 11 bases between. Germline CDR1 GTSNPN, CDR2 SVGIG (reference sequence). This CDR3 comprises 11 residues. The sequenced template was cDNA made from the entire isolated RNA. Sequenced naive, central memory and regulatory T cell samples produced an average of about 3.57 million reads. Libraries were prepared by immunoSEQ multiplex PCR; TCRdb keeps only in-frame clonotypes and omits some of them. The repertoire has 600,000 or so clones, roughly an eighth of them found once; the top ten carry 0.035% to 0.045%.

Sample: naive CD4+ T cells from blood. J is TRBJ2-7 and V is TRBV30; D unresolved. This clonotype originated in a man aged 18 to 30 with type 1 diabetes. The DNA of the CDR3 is TGTGCCTGGAGTGAAGATATCGGTCAGTACTTC. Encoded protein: CAWSEDIGQYF.